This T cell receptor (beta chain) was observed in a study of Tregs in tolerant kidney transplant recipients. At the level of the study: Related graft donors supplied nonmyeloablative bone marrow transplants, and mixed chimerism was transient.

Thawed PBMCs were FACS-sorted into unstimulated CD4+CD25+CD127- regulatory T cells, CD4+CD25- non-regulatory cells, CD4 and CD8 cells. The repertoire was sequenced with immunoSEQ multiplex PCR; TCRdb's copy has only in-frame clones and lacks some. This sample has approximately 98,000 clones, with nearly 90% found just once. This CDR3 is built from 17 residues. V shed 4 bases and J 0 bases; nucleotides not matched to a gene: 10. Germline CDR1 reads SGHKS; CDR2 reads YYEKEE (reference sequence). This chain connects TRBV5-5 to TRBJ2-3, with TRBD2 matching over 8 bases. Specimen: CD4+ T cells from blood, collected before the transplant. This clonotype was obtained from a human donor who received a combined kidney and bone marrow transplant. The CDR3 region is CASSQSGGGGSTDTQYF. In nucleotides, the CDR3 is TGTGCCAGCAGCCAGTCGGGAGGGGGAGGTAGCACAGATACGCAGTATTTT.